This is a list of T cell receptor beta chains from one sample in a study of cytomegalovirus exposure and HLA in healthy donors. Data came from immunoSEQ multiplex PCR; TCRdb stores just in-frame clones and leaves some out. The table has roughly 200,000 clones, 70% to 90% seen once; the top ten hold over 2%. Sequenced input: PBMCs. The receptors were sampled from a woman in her forties or fifties in good health and CMV-seronegative. The CDR3 runs from the conserved cysteine through the conserved F or W. Fields, in order: CDR3 length, clone size, J gene, V gene, D gene, CDR3 DNA, CDR3 protein. The D gene is left open where the match is weak. Size is omitted from some rows. Given values are once, few, many or a class for expanded clones.

CDR3 length: 16
clone size: -
J gene: TRBJ2-3
V gene: TRBV19
D gene: TRBD2
CDR3 DNA: TGTGCCAGTACCAGGAGGCTAGCGGGGAGGACAGATACGCAGTATTTT
CDR3 protein: CASTRRLAGRTDTQYF

CDR3 length: 11
clone size: few
J gene: TRBJ2-7
V gene: TRBV5-1
D gene: -
CDR3 DNA: TGCGCCAGCAGAAACGGTTACGAGCAGTACTTC
CDR3 protein: CASRNGYEQYF

CDR3 length: 13
clone size: -
J gene: TRBJ1-1
V gene: TRBV5-1
D gene: -
CDR3 DNA: TGCGCCACCCGCGGAGGGTGGGACACTGAAGCTTTCTTT
CDR3 protein: CATRGGWDTEAFF

CDR3 length: 11
clone size: -
J gene: TRBJ2-7
V gene: TRBV14
D gene: TRBD1
CDR3 DNA: TGTGCCAGCTCAGGGGGCTACGAGCAGTACTTC
CDR3 protein: CASSGGYEQYF

CDR3 length: 14
clone size: -
J gene: TRBJ2-7
V gene: TRBV5-1
D gene: TRBD2
CDR3 DNA: TGCGCCAGCAGCTTGGGAGCGGGAGGCTACGAGCAGTACTTC
CDR3 protein: CASSLGAGGYEQYF

CDR3 length: 18
clone size: -
J gene: TRBJ2-7
V gene: TRBV4-1
D gene: -
CDR3 DNA: TGCGCCAGCAGCCCCAGAGGGGGTAAGGCCAAATCACCCTACGAGCAGTACTTC
CDR3 protein: CASSPRGGKAKSPYEQYF

CDR3 length: 16
clone size: -
J gene: TRBJ1-5
V gene: TRBV6-1
D gene: TRBD1
CDR3 DNA: TGTGCCAGCAGTGAGGGGACAGTTCCTAGCAATCAGCCCCAGCATTTT
CDR3 protein: CASSEGTVPSNQPQHF

CDR3 length: 10
clone size: -
J gene: TRBJ2-1
V gene: TRBV20-1
D gene: -
CDR3 DNA: TGCAGTGCCCCAGCGCGGGAGCAGTTCTTC
CDR3 protein: CSAPAREQFF

CDR3 length: 12
clone size: -
J gene: TRBJ2-3
V gene: TRBV7-2
D gene: TRBD2
CDR3 DNA: TGTGCCAGCAGCCGGGGACTAGCGGAGACCTCTTTT
CDR3 protein: CASSRGLAETSF

CDR3 length: 18
clone size: -
J gene: TRBJ1-2
V gene: TRBV9
D gene: -
CDR3 DNA: TGTGCCAGCAGCGCCATAGCAGGGGTTTCGTCGTCGTTCTATGGCTACACCTTC
CDR3 protein: CASSAIAGVSSSFYGYTF

CDR3 length: 15
clone size: -
J gene: TRBJ2-5
V gene: TRBV15
D gene: TRBD1
CDR3 DNA: TGTGCCACCAGCAGATCCGGGACAGGGGAAGAGACCCAGTACTTC
CDR3 protein: CATSRSGTGEETQYF

CDR3 length: 16
clone size: -
J gene: TRBJ2-3
V gene: TRBV19
D gene: -
CDR3 DNA: TGTGCCAGTAGTATTCGTCCGGGGGTGAACACAGATACGCAGTATTTT
CDR3 protein: CASSIRPGVNTDTQYF

CDR3 length: 15
clone size: -
J gene: TRBJ2-3
V gene: TRBV5-6
D gene: TRBD2
CDR3 DNA: TGTGCCAGCAGCTTGAAGCGGGAGAGCCCAGATACGCAGTATTTT
CDR3 protein: CASSLKRESPDTQYF

CDR3 length: 14
clone size: few
J gene: TRBJ2-1
V gene: TRBV6-1
D gene: TRBD2
CDR3 DNA: TGTGCCAGCAGTAGTCGGACTAGAGACAATGAGCAGTTCTTC
CDR3 protein: CASSSRTRDNEQFF

CDR3 length: 17
clone size: -
J gene: TRBJ1-2
V gene: TRBV28
D gene: TRBD1
CDR3 DNA: TGTGCCAGCAGTGTCAGGGGGCGAGATCTTGGTCCCTATGGCTACACCTTC
CDR3 protein: CASSVRGRDLGPYGYTF

CDR3 length: 15
clone size: few
J gene: TRBJ2-7
V gene: TRBV7-9
D gene: TRBD2
CDR3 DNA: TGTGCCAGCAGCTCGGGACTAGGCATTCTACACGAGCAGTACTTC
CDR3 protein: CASSSGLGILHEQYF

CDR3 length: 17
clone size: -
J gene: TRBJ1-6
V gene: TRBV15
D gene: -
CDR3 DNA: TGTGCCACCAGCTTCCGCCCCGGAGGGTCCTATAATTCACCCCTCCACTTT
CDR3 protein: CATSFRPGGSYNSPLHF

CDR3 length: 16
clone size: -
J gene: TRBJ2-1
V gene: TRBV27
D gene: TRBD2
CDR3 DNA: TGTGCCAGCAGTTTGTTAGCGGGCATCTCCTACAATGAGCAGTTCTTC
CDR3 protein: CASSLLAGISYNEQFF

CDR3 length: 14
clone size: -
J gene: TRBJ1-3
V gene: TRBV18
D gene: -
CDR3 DNA: TGTGCCAGCTCACCAGCGGTATCTGGAAACACCATATATTTT
CDR3 protein: CASSPAVSGNTIYF

CDR3 length: 15
clone size: -
J gene: TRBJ2-7
V gene: TRBV25-1
D gene: -
CDR3 DNA: TGTGCCAGCAGTCCCCGACAGAGAGTCGCCTACGAGCAGTACTTC
CDR3 protein: CASSPRQRVAYEQYF

CDR3 length: 15
clone size: few
J gene: TRBJ1-4
V gene: TRBV6-5
D gene: TRBD1
CDR3 DNA: TGTGCCAGCAGTTACTCTGGGACAGGGGTCGAAAAACTGTTTTTT
CDR3 protein: CASSYSGTGVEKLFF

CDR3 length: 13
clone size: -
J gene: TRBJ2-7
V gene: TRBV6-1
D gene: TRBD1
CDR3 DNA: TGTGCCAGCACAGGACAGGGCTCCTACGAGCAGTACTTC
CDR3 protein: CASTGQGSYEQYF

CDR3 length: 13
clone size: -
J gene: TRBJ1-2
V gene: TRBV7-2
D gene: -
CDR3 DNA: TGTGCCAGCAGCTCCCAGTATCACTATGGCTACACCTTC
CDR3 protein: CASSSQYHYGYTF

CDR3 length: 16
clone size: -
J gene: TRBJ2-7
V gene: TRBV6-6
D gene: TRBD2
CDR3 DNA: TGTGCCAGCAGTTCGGGGACTAGCGGGAGGGTCTACGAGCAGTACTTC
CDR3 protein: CASSSGTSGRVYEQYF

CDR3 length: 13
clone size: -
J gene: TRBJ2-1
V gene: TRBV30
D gene: TRBD2
CDR3 DNA: TGTGCCTGGAGTGTAAGACGGGAGGGTGAGCAGTTCTTC
CDR3 protein: CAWSVRREGEQFF

CDR3 length: 15
clone size: -
J gene: TRBJ2-5
V gene: TRBV19
D gene: TRBD2
CDR3 DNA: TGTGCCAGTAGTATAGATCCTTCAGGCGCGGGGGCCCAGTACTTC
CDR3 protein: CASSIDPSGAGAQYF

CDR3 length: 17
clone size: -
J gene: TRBJ2-1
V gene: TRBV5-6
D gene: TRBD2
CDR3 DNA: TGTGCCAGCAGCTTTCCTAGCGGGAGCTTCTTTTGGAATGAGCAGTTCTTC
CDR3 protein: CASSFPSGSFFWNEQFF

CDR3 length: 15
clone size: once
J gene: TRBJ1-1
V gene: TRBV28
D gene: -
CDR3 DNA: TGTGCTAGCAGCCCAAGGGGGGGCTCGAACACTGAAGCTTTCTTT
CDR3 protein: CASSPRGGSNTEAFF

CDR3 length: 14
clone size: few
J gene: TRBJ2-7
V gene: TRBV14
D gene: -
CDR3 DNA: TGTGCCAGCAGACCAAATAGCGACTCCTACGAGCAGTACTTC
CDR3 protein: CASRPNSDSYEQYF

CDR3 length: 15
clone size: -
J gene: TRBJ2-5
V gene: TRBV5-1
D gene: -
CDR3 DNA: TGCGCCAGCAGCTTGAGTCAGGCCGCGCAAGAGACCCAGTACTTC
CDR3 protein: CASSLSQAAQETQYF

CDR3 length: 13
clone size: -
J gene: TRBJ2-7
V gene: TRBV29-1
D gene: -
CDR3 DNA: TGCAGCGTCCTACTGACAATACCCTACGAGCAGTACTTC
CDR3 protein: CSVLLTIPYEQYF

CDR3 length: 15
clone size: -
J gene: TRBJ2-5
V gene: TRBV11-2
D gene: TRBD2
CDR3 DNA: TGTGCCAGCAGCTTAGATCCTAGCGGGAGAGAGACCCAGTACTTC
CDR3 protein: CASSLDPSGRETQYF